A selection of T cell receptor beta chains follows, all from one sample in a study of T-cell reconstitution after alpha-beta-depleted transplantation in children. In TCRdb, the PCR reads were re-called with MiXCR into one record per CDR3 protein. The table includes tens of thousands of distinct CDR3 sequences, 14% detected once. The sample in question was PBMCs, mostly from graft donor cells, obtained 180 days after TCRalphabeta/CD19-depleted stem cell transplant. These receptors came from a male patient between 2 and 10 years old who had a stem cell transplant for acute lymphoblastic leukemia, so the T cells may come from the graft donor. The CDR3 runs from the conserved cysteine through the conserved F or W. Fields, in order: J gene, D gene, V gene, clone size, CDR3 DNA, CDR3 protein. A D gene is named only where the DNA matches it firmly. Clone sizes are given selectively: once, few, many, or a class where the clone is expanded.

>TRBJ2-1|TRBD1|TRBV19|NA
TGTGCCAGTAGGCAGGACAGGACCTACAATGAGCAGTTCTTC
CASRQDRTYNEQFF
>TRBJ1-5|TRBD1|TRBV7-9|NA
TGTGCCAGCACTGGACAGGGTGGCAATCAGCCCCAGCATTTT
CASTGQGGNQPQHF
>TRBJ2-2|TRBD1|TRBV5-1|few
TGCGCCAGCAGCTCTACGACAGGGGAAGACGGGGAGCTGTTTTTT
CASSSTTGEDGELFF
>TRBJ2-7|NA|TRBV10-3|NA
TGTGCCAACACGGCAGGCCCTACGGGGGAGCAGTACTTC
CANTAGPTGEQYF
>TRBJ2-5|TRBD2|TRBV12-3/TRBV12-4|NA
TGTGCCAGCAGTTTACGGGGAGGGCTGGAGACCCAGTACTTC
CASSLRGGLETQYF
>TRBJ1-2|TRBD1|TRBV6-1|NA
TGTGCCAGCAGGCGGACAGGGCCCAACTATGGCTACACCTTC
CASRRTGPNYGYTF
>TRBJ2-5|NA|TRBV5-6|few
TGTGCCAGCAGAAAGCCGGGGGCGCTTGAAGAGACCCAGTACTTC
CASRKPGALEETQYF
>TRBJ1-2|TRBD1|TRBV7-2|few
TGTGCCAGCAGCTCTTTGACAGGGTTTCGGGATGGCTACACCTTC
CASSSLTGFRDGYTF
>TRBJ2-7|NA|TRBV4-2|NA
TGTGCCAGCAGCCCCGCCCTCTCCAAGGAACTAACCTACGAGCAGTACTTC
CASSPALSKELTYEQYF
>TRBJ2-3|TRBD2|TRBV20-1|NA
TGCAGTGCTACGCCTAGCGGGGGGGTAGCAGATACGCAGTATTTT
CSATPSGGVADTQYF
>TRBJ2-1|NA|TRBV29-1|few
TGCAGCGTTGTGTCACAGGGCTACAATGAGCAGTTCTTC
CSVVSQGYNEQFF
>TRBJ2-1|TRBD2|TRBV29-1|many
TGCAGCGTTTACGGACTAGCGGGGGGCCCCTACAATGAGCAGTTCTTC
CSVYGLAGGPYNEQFF
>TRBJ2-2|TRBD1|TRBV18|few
TGTGCCAGCTCAGCGGACTTGACAGGGTCCGGGGAGCTGTTTTTT
CASSADLTGSGELFF
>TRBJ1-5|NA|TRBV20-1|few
TGCAGTGTAAGGGCAGGCCCGAATAGCAATCAGCCCCAGCATTTT
CSVRAGPNSNQPQHF
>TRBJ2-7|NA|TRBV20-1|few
TGCAGTGCTAGCGTCCTGAGACAGTTTAACTACGAGCAGTACTTC
CSASVLRQFNYEQYF
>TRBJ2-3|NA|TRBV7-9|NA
TGTGCCAGCAGCTTAGGACAGCGCACAGATACGCAGTATTTT
CASSLGQRTDTQYF
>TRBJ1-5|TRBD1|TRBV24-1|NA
TGTGCCACCAGTGAGCCGGACAGGAATCAGCCCCAGCATTTT
CATSEPDRNQPQHF
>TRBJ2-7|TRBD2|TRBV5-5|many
TGTGCCAGCAGCTTGGTTGCGGGGGGAGCCGGAGCCTACGAGCAGTACTTC
CASSLVAGGAGAYEQYF
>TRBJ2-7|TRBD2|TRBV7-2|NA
TGTGCCGGCAGCCCAGAACTAGCGGGGGCCTACGAGCAGTACTTC
CAGSPELAGAYEQYF
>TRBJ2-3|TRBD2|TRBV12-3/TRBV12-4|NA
TGTGCCAGCAGCCGTAGCGGGGGGGCACCAGATACGCAGTATTTT
CASSRSGGAPDTQYF
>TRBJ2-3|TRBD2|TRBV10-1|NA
TGCGCCAGCAGTGAGATTAGACTAGCGGGGCGTCCAGATACGCAGTATTTT
CASSEIRLAGRPDTQYF
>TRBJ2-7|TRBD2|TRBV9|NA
TGTGCCAGCAGCGTAGATCTAGCGGGAGCTGGAGAGCAGTACTTC
CASSVDLAGAGEQYF
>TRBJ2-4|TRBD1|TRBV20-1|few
TGCAGTGCCCGGACAGGTCTGGGGGCCAAAAACATTCAGTACTTC
CSARTGLGAKNIQYF
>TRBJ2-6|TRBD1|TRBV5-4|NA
TGTGCCAGCAGCCCCATGACAGGGAGCTCTGGGGCCAACGTCCTGACTTTC
CASSPMTGSSGANVLTF
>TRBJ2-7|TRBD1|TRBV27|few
TGTGCCAGCAGTTTAGGCGGGACAGGGACCTACGAGCAGTACTTC
CASSLGGTGTYEQYF
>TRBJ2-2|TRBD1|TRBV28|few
TGTGCCAGCAGTTACAGGGGGCGCGGCGGGGAGCTGTTTTTT
CASSYRGRGGELFF
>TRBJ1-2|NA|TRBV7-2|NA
TGTGCCAGCAATCTGGGGAGGGATCGTGGCTACACCTTC
CASNLGRDRGYTF
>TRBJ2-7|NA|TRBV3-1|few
TGTGCCAGCAGCCAAGGTCTAGGGAACGAGCAGTACTTC
CASSQGLGNEQYF
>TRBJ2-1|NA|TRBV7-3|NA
TGTGCCAGCAGCTTAACATGGCCGGGAGCCTACAATGAGCAGTTCTTC
CASSLTWPGAYNEQFF
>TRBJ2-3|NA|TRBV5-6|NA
TGTGCCAGCAGCTTGGAAATAACAGATACGCAGTATTTT
CASSLEITDTQYF
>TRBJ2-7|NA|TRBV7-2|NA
TGTGCCAGCAGCTTAAGGAGCAAGTTTGGCTTATCCTACGAGCAGTACTTC
CASSLRSKFGLSYEQYF
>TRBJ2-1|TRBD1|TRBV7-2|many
TGTGCCAGCAGCTTAGAGACAGGGGCATACAATGAGCAGTTCTTC
CASSLETGAYNEQFF
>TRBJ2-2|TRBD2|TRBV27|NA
TGTGCCAGCAGTTTGGGACCGGGACTAGCGGGGAGCGGGGAGCTGTTTTTT
CASSLGPGLAGSGELFF
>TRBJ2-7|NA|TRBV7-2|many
TGTGCCAGCAGCTCGCCACACAAAATGGGGGACTACGAGCAGTACTTC
CASSSPHKMGDYEQYF
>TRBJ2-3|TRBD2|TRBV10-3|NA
TGTGCCATCAGTCCGGGACTAGCGGGGACTTTCACAGATACGCAGTATTTT
CAISPGLAGTFTDTQYF
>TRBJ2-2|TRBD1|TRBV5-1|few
TGCGCCAGCAGCCTGGGACAGATGGCCGGGGAGCTGTTTTTT
CASSLGQMAGELFF
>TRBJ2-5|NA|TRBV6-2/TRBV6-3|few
TGTGCCAGCAAGGCCGGAACGTACCAAGAGACCCAGTACTTC
CASKAGTYQETQYF
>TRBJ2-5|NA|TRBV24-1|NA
TGTGCCACCAGTACCACGAGGGAGACCCAGTACTTC
CATSTTRETQYF
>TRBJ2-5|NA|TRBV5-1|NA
TGCGCCAGCAGCTTTCAAGAGGAGACCCAGTACTTC
CASSFQEETQYF
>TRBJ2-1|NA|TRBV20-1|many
TGCAGTGCTAGTAGGCAGCAGAATGAGCAGTTCTTC
CSASRQQNEQFF
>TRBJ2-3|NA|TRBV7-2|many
TGTGCCAGCAGCCAACTGGGGGGCAGGGGAGGAGATACGCAGTATTTT
CASSQLGGRGGDTQYF
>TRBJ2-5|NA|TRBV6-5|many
TGTGCCAGCAGTTACTTAAGTGCGGAGACCCAGTACTTC
CASSYLSAETQYF
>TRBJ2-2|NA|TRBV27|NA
TGTGCCAGCAGTTGGGGGCGAGCCGGGGAGCTGTTTTTT
CASSWGRAGELFF
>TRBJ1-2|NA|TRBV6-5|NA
TGTGCCAGCAGTTACCCAGAATCTGGCTTCGGGGATGGCTACACCTTC
CASSYPESGFGDGYTF
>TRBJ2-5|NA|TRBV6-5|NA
TGTGCCAGCAGTTACTCCCTAGTTCAAGAGACCCAGTACTTC
CASSYSLVQETQYF
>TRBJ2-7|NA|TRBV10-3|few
TGTGCCATCAGTGAGTTACTGCCCGAGCACGGGCAGTACTTC
CAISELLPEHGQYF
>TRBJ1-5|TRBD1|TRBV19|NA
TGTGCCAGTCGCCGCGCTGGGACAGCCGCCAATCAGCCCCAGCATTTT
CASRRAGTAANQPQHF